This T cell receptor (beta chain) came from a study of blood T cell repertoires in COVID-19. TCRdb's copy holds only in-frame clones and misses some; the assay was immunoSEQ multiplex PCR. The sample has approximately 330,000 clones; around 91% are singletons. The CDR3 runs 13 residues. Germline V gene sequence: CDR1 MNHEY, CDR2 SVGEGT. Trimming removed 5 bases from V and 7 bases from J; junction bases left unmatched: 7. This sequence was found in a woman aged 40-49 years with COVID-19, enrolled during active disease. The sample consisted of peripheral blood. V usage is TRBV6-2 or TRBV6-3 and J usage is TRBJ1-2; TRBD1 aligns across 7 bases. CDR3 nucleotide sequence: TGTGCCAGCAGTCGCTACAGGGGACGTGGCTACACCTTC. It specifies CASSRYRGRGYTF.